This passage covers 16 T cell receptor beta chains from one sample sequenced in a study of blood T cell repertoires in COVID-19 (dated by TCRdb to about 2020). Library creation used the immunoSEQ multiplex PCR assay. Here the immuneACCESS table is served through TCRdb, limited to in-frame sequences with V and J called. Missing clones are a known gap in these copies; in checked studies unresolved V genes cover under half, and the rest lacks a known reason. This sample is represented by 350,000 to 450,000 clones; around 87% of them were singletons. Of the sample, around 1.1% is held by the ten largest clones. Sequenced input: PBMCs or T cells enriched from blood (not recorded which). These receptors were taken from a man aged 25-40 years who had recovered from COVID-19.

The chain joins TRBV28 to TRBJ2-1; TRBD2 agrees at 14 bases. J was trimmed by 7 bases and V by 5 bases; bases with no gene match: 4. The CDR3 runs 15 residues. In germline, CDR1 is MDHEN, CDR2 SYDVKM. The CDR3 here is CASSGTSGSGNEQFF. CDR3 coding DNA: TGTGCCAGCAGTGGGACTAGCGGGAGTGGGAATGAGCAGTTCTTC.

The chain links TRBV9 to TRBJ1-1; 7 positions agree with TRBD1. CDR3 size: 16 residues. Germline V lookup: CDR1 SGDLS, CDR2 YYNGEE. Trimming took 3 bases from V and 6 from J; bases not matched to a gene: 14. The CDR3 protein is CASSDPPGQVLAEAFF. CDR3 DNA sequence: TGTGCCAGCAGCGACCCGCCCGGACAGGTTTTGGCTGAAGCTTTCTTT. Combining the CDR3 with reference TRBV9 and TRBJ1-1 gives the whole variable domain DSGVTQTPKHLITATGQRVTLRCSPRSGDLSVYWYQQSLDQGLQFLIQYYNGEERAKGNILERFSAQQFPDLHSELNLSSLELGDSALYFCASSDPPGQVLAEAFFGQGTRLTVV.

The chain couples TRBV11-2 to TRBJ2-7, with D perhaps matching TRBD1 (5 bases). V dropped 6 bases and J dropped 3 bases, with 21 bases sitting between them. Germline CDR1 SGHAT, CDR2 FQNNGV. This CDR3 comprises 16 residues. CDR3 sequence reads: CASSIHGRATVYEQYF. The CDR3 DNA follows: TGTGCCAGCAGTATACACGGCAGGGCGACAGTCTACGAGCAGTACTTC.

The chain has TRBV11-2 and TRBJ2-2, with 8 bases fitting TRBD2. This CDR3 contains 16 residues. V was clipped by 2 bases and J by 5 bases; unmatched bases: 7. Germline CDR1 is SGHAT and CDR2 is FQNNGV. The CDR3 DNA reads TGTGCCAGCAGCTTAACCGGGACTAGGGAAACCGGGGAGCTGTTTTTT. Encoded protein: CASSLTGTRETGELFF.

The chain combines TRBV23-1 with TRBJ2-7; 8 nucleotides match TRBD1. TRBV23-1 is flagged as an ORF with uncertain function. CDR3 length equals 15 residues. The ends lost 0 bases at V and 5 bases at J; junction bases unmatched: 6. This CDR3 is CASSQSDRVLHEQYF. The CDR3 region has the DNA TGCGCCAGCAGTCAATCGGACAGGGTCCTCCACGAGCAGTACTTC.

This clone was seen once. V is TRBV6-6 and J is TRBJ2-1; 14 bases fit TRBD2. The CDR3 contains 18 residues. V gave up 5 bases and J gave up 3 bases; unmatched junction bases: 9. CDR1 and CDR2 from the germline V gene are MNHNY and SVGAGI (reference sequence). CDR3 bases: TGTGCCAGCAGTCGACTAGCGGGAGGGCCAATCCACTACAATGAGCAGTTCTTC. As protein: CASSRLAGGPIHYNEQFF.

This chain connects TRBV11-3 to TRBJ2-1; 7 bases agree with TRBD2. Per the germline V gene, CDR1 is SGHNT and CDR2 is YENEEA. This CDR3 contains 17 residues. V gave up 0 bases and J gave up 0 bases; unmatched junction bases: 5. This CDR3 reads CASSLDRASGSYNEQFF. DNA for the CDR3: TGTGCCAGCAGCTTAGATCGGGCTAGCGGCTCCTACAATGAGCAGTTCTTC.

The chain links TRBV27 to TRBJ2-3; D ambiguous. The CDR3 runs 15 residues. With 10 bases removed from V and 0 bases from J, the gap between germline ends came to 17 bases. Germline V CDR1 and CDR2: MNHEY, SMNVEV (reference sequence). The CDR3 reads CATSEQKISTDTQYF. The CDR3 region has the DNA TGTGCCACTTCTGAACAAAAGATAAGCACAGATACGCAGTATTTT.

This chain joins TRBV3-1 (or the pseudogene TRBV3-2) and TRBJ2-1; 14 nucleotides match TRBD2. The germline CDR1 and CDR2 sequences are LGHDT and YNNKEL (reference sequence). CDR3 size: 15 residues. V dropped 4 bases and J dropped 8; count of bases not matched to a gene: 4. The CDR3 sequence: CASSLGTSGSYEQFF. The CDR3 DNA sequence: TGTGCCAGCAGCCTCGGGACTAGCGGGAGCTATGAGCAGTTCTTC.

This clone has more than one count but fewer than ten. J is TRBJ2-7 and V is TRBV11-2; 8 bases are a match to TRBD2. The CDR3 runs 15 residues. Per germline, CDR1 SGHAT and CDR2 FQNNGV. The junction had 4 bases not matched to a gene; V was cut back by 0 bases and J by 3 bases. The CDR3 region is CASSLDGLAGYEQYF. CDR3 DNA: TGTGCCAGCAGCTTAGATGGTCTAGCGGGCTACGAGCAGTACTTC.

Concerning this clone itself: At the DNA level, this CDR3 is encoded by other sequences in the same sample as well. CDR3 protein: CASSPPGVGTDTQYF. The CDR3 DNA reads TGTGCCAGCTCACCGCCGGGAGTGGGAACAGATACGCAGTATTTT. The chain uses TRBV18 and TRBJ2-3; D possibly corresponds to TRBD2 (6 bases). The germline V gene encodes CDR1 KGHSH and CDR2 LQKENI. CDR3 length: 15 residues. Trimming removed 3 bases from V and 3 bases from J, with 13 bases in between.

The CDR3 sequence: CAWSPSFPGEQYF. The DNA for the CDR3 is TGTGCCTGGAGTCCCAGCTTCCCGGGGGAGCAGTACTTC. V gene TRBV30 combines with J gene TRBJ2-7; weak D call: TRBD2 (5 bases). The germline V gene encodes CDR1 GTSNPN and CDR2 SVGIG (reference sequence). The CDR3 totals 13 residues. Trimming took off 2 bases at V and 7 bases at J, with 15 bases between the two ends.

J is TRBJ2-2 and V is TRBV7-3; D remains ambiguous. The CDR3 covers 17 residues. V shed 5 bases and J shed 4 bases, with 20 bases lying between them. From germline, CDR1 is SGHTA and CDR2 FQGTGA. The CDR3 DNA is TGTGCCAGCAGCCGATCCCCGAAAGCTGGTATCACCGGGGAGCTGTTTTTT. Translated, it gives CASSRSPKAGITGELFF.

The rearrangement uses TRBV28 and TRBJ1-5, with D maybe TRBD1 (5 bases). The CDR3 is 12 amino acids. Germline V gene sequence: CDR1 MDHEN, CDR2 SYDVKM. The V end lost 9 bases, the J end lost 4 bases, and 10 bases lay between the germline ends. CDR3 DNA: TGTGCCAGTTGGGGGGAAAATCAGCCCCAGCATTTT. Translating it yields CASWGENQPQHF. The full variable domain, in which reference TRBV28 and TRBJ1-5 provide the parts outside the CDR3, is DVKVTQSSRYLVKRTGEKVFLECVQDMDHENMFWYRQDPGLGLRLIYFSYDVKMKEKGDIPEGYSVSREKKERFSLILESASTNQTSMYLCASWGENQPQHFGDGTRLSIL.

The chain combines TRBV18 with TRBJ2-7; a possible D gene is TRBD2 (5 bases). V lost 6 bases and J 6 bases, leaving 18 bases between the germline ends. The germline V gene has CDR1 KGHSH and CDR2 LQKENI. The CDR3 length is 14 residues. CDR3 protein: CASSTRDAAVEQYF. As DNA, the CDR3 is TGTGCCAGCTCTACCCGGGATGCAGCGGTCGAGCAGTACTTC.

V gene TRBV27 combines with J gene TRBJ1-6, with 10 bases aligning to TRBD1. Unmatched junction bases numbered 5, after V lost 6 bases and J lost 6 bases. Germline values: CDR1 MNHEY, CDR2 SMNVEV (reference sequence). The CDR3 runs 15 residues. This chain's CDR3 is CASRTGTGVNSPLHF. In DNA form, the CDR3 reads TGTGCCAGCAGAACCGGGACAGGGGTTAATTCACCCCTCCACTTT.